This T cell receptor (beta chain) was obtained from a study of blood T cell repertoires in COVID-19. On the study more broadly: Donors in the United States, Italy and Spain gave samples during acute or convalescent COVID-19. Sample material is recorded as cDNA or gDNA derived from T cells, B-cell-depleted T cells, or PBMCs.

Authors' methods: It was from reference gene primer amplification that nucleated cell counts were estimated. TCRdb keeps only in-frame clones here, not all; method: immunoSEQ multiplex PCR. Clone size and V and J calls were adopted from that table, with D and trimming inferred from the DNA. The sample consists of approximately 400,000 clones, roughly 90% of them appearing once. Trimming took off 6 bases at V and 1 base at J, with 12 bases between the two ends. This CDR3 is 14 amino acids long. Germline V gives CDR1 MDHEN, CDR2 SYDVKM. The V call is TRBV28, the J call TRBJ1-1; D may be TRBD1 (6 bases). The receptor comes from a man aged 40-49 years with acute or convalescent COVID-19. Sequencing input: peripheral blood. The CDR3 reads CASSPGTSNTEAFF. For the CDR3, the DNA is TGTGCCAGCAGCCCCGGGACATCGAACACTGAAGCTTTCTTT.